The 9 T cell receptor beta chains in this list originate from one sample, sequenced in a study of circulating and synovial CD4+ cells in juvenile arthritis. Libraries were prepared by immunoSEQ multiplex PCR; TCRdb keeps only in-frame clonotypes and omits some of them. The table lists around 1,600 clones, 95% to 97% of them singletons, with 2% to 3% in the top ten. Sequencing input: CD4+ T cells from synovial fluid. These receptor sequences come from a human donor with juvenile idiopathic arthritis.

The chain combines TRBV5-4 with TRBJ1-2; TRBD1 agrees at 8 bases. From germline, CDR1 is SGHNT and CDR2 YYREEE (reference sequence). The CDR3 contains 15 residues. V trimming: 5 bases; J trimming: 2 bases; junction bases outside the gene matches: 8. The CDR3: CASSSTGARNYGYTF. The CDR3 nucleotides are TGTGCCAGCAGTTCGACAGGGGCTCGAAACTATGGCTACACCTTC.

The rearrangement joins TRBV19 to TRBJ2-7, with 10 bases identical to TRBD2. J was trimmed by 0 bases and V by 3 bases; bases with no gene match: 5. The CDR3 spans 16 residues. CDR1 is LNHDA and CDR2 is SQIVND in the germline V gene (reference sequence). The CDR3 DNA reads as TGTGCCAGTAGTATCGGACTAGCGGAATTCTCCTACGAGCAGTACTTC. It encodes CASSIGLAEFSYEQYF.

Regarding this clone: At one end the junction does not follow the germline gene, possibly because of a read error. V and J are TRBV5-1 and TRBJ2-5; maybe TRBD1 (6 bases). Germline assignment: CDR1 SGHRS and CDR2 YFSETQ. The CDR3 is 17 amino acids. In DNA form, the CDR3 reads TGCGCCAGCAGCTTGGGCCTACAGGGAGTAAGGGTCGAGACCCTGTACTTC. This translates into CASSLGLQGVRVETLYF.

The chain links TRBV5-1 to TRBJ2-1, with 9 nucleotides matching TRBD1. With V trimmed by 1 base and J by 4 bases, 6 bases remained unmatched. The CDR3 loop spans 16 amino acids. The germline V gene has CDR1 SGHRS and CDR2 YFSETQ. In DNA form, the CDR3 reads TGCGCCAGCAGCTTGAATCTCGGACAGGGGTACAATGAGCAGTTCTTC. Protein product: CASSLNLGQGYNEQFF.

The chain is built from TRBV7-2 and TRBJ2-7; D call uncertain. This CDR3 has 11 amino acids. From germline, CDR1 is SGHTA and CDR2 FQGNSA. V was shortened by 4 bases and J by 5 bases, with 6 bases between the two germline ends. CDR3 protein: CASSSFHEQYF. The CDR3 DNA follows: TGTGCCAGCAGCTCTTTCCACGAGCAGTACTTC.

The V call is TRBV5-4, the J call TRBJ2-7, with 8 bases aligning to TRBD1. Germline values: CDR1 SGHNT, CDR2 YYREEE (reference sequence). V lost 5 bases to trimming and J lost 0 bases; unmatched junction nucleotides: 4. The CDR3 runs to 14 residues. CDR3 bases: TGTGCCAGCAGTAGCAGGGGGCTCTCCTACGAGCAGTACTTC. Its protein product is CASSSRGLSYEQYF.

The chain uses TRBV13 and TRBJ2-1, with 12 nucleotides matching TRBD2. This CDR3 region has 15 residues. V lost 5 bases and J lost 6; bases outside the gene matches: 5. The germline V gene has CDR1 PRHDT and CDR2 FYEKMQ (reference sequence). The CDR3 loop is CASSQSSGRANEQFF. As DNA, the CDR3 is TGTGCCAGCAGCCAATCTAGCGGGAGGGCCAATGAGCAGTTCTTC. The variable domain in full, with the rest retrieved from reference TRBV13 and TRBJ2-1, is AAGVIQSPRHLIKEKRETATLKCYPIPRHDTVYWYQQGPGQDPQFLISFYEKMQSDKGSIPDRFSAQQFSDYHSELNMSSLELGDSALYFCASSQSSGRANEQFFGPGTRLTVL.

The chain recombines TRBV27 with TRBJ2-1, with 7 positions matching TRBD1. Trimming removed 4 bases from V and 5 bases from J; junction bases left unmatched: 14. This CDR3 comprises 17 residues. CDR1 MNHEY and CDR2 SMNVEV come from the germline V gene (reference sequence). This CDR3 is CASSSLWGQGVNNEQFF. In DNA form, the CDR3 reads TGTGCCAGCAGTTCCCTTTGGGGGCAGGGGGTCAACAATGAGCAGTTCTTC.

This chain links TRBV5-1 with TRBJ2-1, with 11 nucleotides matching TRBD2. Germline values: CDR1 SGHRS, CDR2 YFSETQ. V gave up 1 base and J gave up 8 bases; unmatched junction bases: 5. The CDR3 sequence is 15 residues long. The CDR3 sequence: CASSLSLAGEDEQFF. CDR3 in DNA: TGCGCCAGCAGCTTGTCACTAGCGGGAGAAGATGAGCAGTTCTTC. The full variable domain, with the rest looked up from reference TRBV5-1 and TRBJ2-1, is KAGVTQTPRYLIKTRGQQVTLSCSPISGHRSVSWYQQTPGQGLQFLFEYFSETQRNKGNFPGRFSGRQFSNSRSEMNVSTLELGDSALYLCASSLSLAGEDEQFFGPGTRLTVL.